This T cell receptor beta chain comes out of a study of T cells in Graves' hyperthyroidism and ophthalmopathy. RNA transcripts served as the template for amplifying TCR beta CDR3 regions. HTBI primers were employed in a first-round RT-PCR of the TCR CDR3. Via MiXCR, TCRdb re-called the multiplex PCR reads, giving one row per CDR3 protein. Of roughly 740,000 distinct CDR3 sequences in the sample, 16% were seen once. The study excluded patients with uncontrolled infection, other autoimmune disease, pregnancy or lactation. Per germline, CDR1 LGHNA and CDR2 YSLEER. Trimming stripped 1 base from V and 2 bases from J, with 6 bases between. The CDR3 sequence is 14 residues long.

The sequenced material came from blood. The chain uses TRBV4-3 and TRBJ1-3; D perhaps matches TRBD1 (6 bases). This sequence originates from a man aged 18 to 35 with Graves' hyperthyroidism. CDR3 protein: CASSQAGAGNTIYF. The CDR3 DNA reads TGCGCCAGCAGCCAAGCAGGGGCTGGAAACACCATATATTTT.